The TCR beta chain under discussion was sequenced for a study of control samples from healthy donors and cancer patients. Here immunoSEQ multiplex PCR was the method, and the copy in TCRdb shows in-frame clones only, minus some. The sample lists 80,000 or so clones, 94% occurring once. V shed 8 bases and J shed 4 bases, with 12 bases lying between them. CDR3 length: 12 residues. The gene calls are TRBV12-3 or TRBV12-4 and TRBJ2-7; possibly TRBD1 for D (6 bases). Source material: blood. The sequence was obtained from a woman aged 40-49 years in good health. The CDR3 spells CASRGRGYEQYF. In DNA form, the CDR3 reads TGTGCCAGCCGAGGCAGGGGTTACGAGCAGTACTTC.